The 29 T cell receptor beta chains presented below share a single source sample, sequenced in a study of Ad26.COV2.S vaccination and SARS-CoV-2 variants. The treatment here: some 20 received Ad26.COV2.S at low or high dose, single or two shots; roughly five received placebo; per-sample allocation not given. Following the first vaccine or placebo injection, samples were taken on day 63. TCRdb keeps only in-frame clones here, not all; method: immunoSEQ multiplex PCR. The sample has roughly 300,000 clones; less than 90% are singletons. Material: peripheral blood, obtained in a trial of Ad26.COV2.S vaccine versus placebo. Receptors were obtained from a person between 18 and 65 years old who received the Ad26.COV2.S COVID-19 vaccine or a placebo.

The genes are TRBV4-1 and TRBJ2-5, with D uncertain. The V gene's germline CDR1 is MGHRA and CDR2 YSYEKL. V was shortened by 5 bases and J by 0 bases, with 1 base between the two germline ends. This CDR3 is 11 amino acids long. The CDR3 DNA follows: TGCGCCAGCAGCTACCAAGAGACCCAGTACTTC. Protein sequence: CASSYQETQYF.

The table lists this clone with a few counts. The chain recombines TRBV7-2 with TRBJ2-7; 9 nucleotides line up with TRBD1. Trimming took 4 bases from V and 4 from J; bases not matched to a gene: 8. In germline, CDR1 is SGHTA, CDR2 FQGNSA. This CDR3 has 15 amino acids. The CDR3 loop is CASSSLGTGIYEQYF. In DNA form, the CDR3 reads TGTGCCAGCAGCTCCCTCGGGACAGGGATTTACGAGCAGTACTTC.

The rearrangement uses TRBV7-2 and TRBJ2-3, with 11 bases lining up with TRBD2. Germline V gene lookup returns CDR1 SGHTA and CDR2 FQGNSA. Germline trimming cut 3 bases from V and 8 bases from J; bases unmatched to any gene: 7. The CDR3 is 15 residues long. The CDR3 nucleotides are TGTGCCAGCAGCTTCACTAGCGGGGGCCAGGGTACGCAGTATTTT. Translation: CASSFTSGGQGTQYF.

V and J are TRBV11-2 and TRBJ2-3; maybe TRBD2 (6 bases). The CDR3 has 14 amino acids. The germline gives CDR1 SGHAT, CDR2 FQNNGV. V lost 4 bases to trimming and J lost 0 bases, with 8 bases between them. In DNA form, the CDR3 reads TGTGCCAGCAGCTGGGAGGCCAGCACAGATACGCAGTATTTT. It encodes CASSWEASTDTQYF.

V is TRBV6-2 or TRBV6-3 and J is TRBJ2-7; D is perhaps TRBD1 (6 bases). CDR1 is MNHEY and CDR2 is SVGEGT in the germline V gene. CDR3 size: 13 residues. With 0 bases removed from V and 6 bases from J, the gap between germline ends came to 9 bases. CDR3 nucleotides: TGTGCCAGCAGTTACTCGAGCAGGGGCGAGCAGTACTTC. Amino acid sequence: CASSYSSRGEQYF.

The rearrangement links TRBV24-1 to TRBJ2-5; TRBD1 aligns across 9 bases. CDR1 and CDR2 (germline): KGHDR, SFDVKD. This CDR3 spans 16 amino acids. After removal of 4 bases from V and 2 bases from J, the junction contained 7 bases not matched to a gene. CDR3 region: CATSDPGTGRQETQYF. The CDR3, as DNA: TGTGCCACCAGTGACCCCGGGACAGGGAGACAAGAGACCCAGTACTTC.

This rearrangement joins TRBV7-2 to TRBJ1-5; D unclear. In germline, CDR1 is SGHTA, CDR2 FQGNSA. Trimming stripped 2 bases from V and 7 bases from J, with 12 bases between. This CDR3 has 14 amino acids. The CDR3 coding sequence is TGTGCCAGCAGCTTACAGAGAAGCAGCCAGCCCCAGCATTTT. Translation gives CASSLQRSSQPQHF.

The V call is TRBV6-5, the J call TRBJ2-5, with D perhaps given as TRBD1 or TRBD2 (5 bases each). The CDR3 is made up of 14 amino acids. Germline V gene data show CDR1 as MNHEY and CDR2 as SVGAGI. Trimming cost V 6 bases and J 1 base, with 12 bases left between them. This CDR3 is CASRTGTLQETQYF. The CDR3 DNA follows: TGTGCCAGCAGGACCGGGACCCTCCAAGAGACCCAGTACTTC.

The chain uses TRBV7-9 and TRBJ1-4, with TRBD1 as a possible D gene (6 bases). The CDR3 totals 15 residues. The germline V and J ends were trimmed by 3 bases and 2 bases, with 10 bases remaining between them. Germline loops: CDR1 SEHNR, CDR2 FQNEAQ (reference sequence). CDR3 region: CASSFGGATNEKLFF. CDR3 in DNA: TGTGCCAGCAGCTTCGGGGGGGCCACTAATGAAAAACTGTTTTTT.

The chain carries TRBV28 and TRBJ2-7; 7 positions match TRBD2. This CDR3 has 14 amino acids. V shed 3 bases and J 3 bases; nucleotides not matched to a gene: 5. Germline CDR1 is MDHEN and CDR2 is SYDVKM. CDR3 coding DNA: TGTGCCAGCAGTTTTTGGGAGGGCAACTACGAGCAGTACTTC. It codes for CASSFWEGNYEQYF.

This chain connects TRBV9 to TRBJ2-2; 13 bases agree with TRBD2. V lost 7 bases to trimming and J lost 7 bases; unmatched junction nucleotides: 10. The CDR3 runs 16 residues. Germline V gives CDR1 SGDLS, CDR2 YYNGEE. DNA for the CDR3: TGTGCCAGCGGACTAGCGGGGGCCCCTGAGGACGGGGAGCTGTTTTTT. Amino acid sequence: CASGLAGAPEDGELFF.

The chain carries TRBV7-3 and TRBJ2-3, with TRBD1 as a possible D gene (6 bases). CDR1 and CDR2 from the germline V gene are SGHTA and FQGTGA. There are 12 residues in the CDR3. The V gene lost 0 bases and the J gene lost 8 bases, with 6 bases spanning the gap. Written as DNA, the CDR3 is TGTGCCAGCAGCTTAACGGGGGCTACGCAGTATTTT. Its protein is CASSLTGATQYF.

As DNA, the CDR3 is TGTGCCAGCAGACGACACCCCGGGGAGCTGTTTTTT. This gives the protein CASRRHPGELFF. This chain links TRBV3-1 (or the pseudogene TRBV3-2) with TRBJ2-2; D unclear. The V end was cut by 6 bases, the J end by 6 bases, with 8 bases between. The CDR3 consists of 12 residues. Germline V gives CDR1 LGHDT, CDR2 YNNKEL (reference sequence).

This clone was counted a few times. The CDR3 DNA sequence: TGTGCCAGTAGTTCCTGGGGGCCTCAGGGGACTGAAGCTTTCTTT. Protein product: CASSSWGPQGTEAFF. The rearrangement uses TRBV19 and TRBJ1-1, with TRBD1 as a possible D gene (6 bases). There are 15 residues in the CDR3. Deletions cut 5 bases from V and 5 bases from J, with 18 bases between. Per germline, CDR1 LNHDA and CDR2 SQIVND (reference sequence).

The chain couples TRBV6-4 to TRBJ2-3, with 8 nucleotides matching TRBD2. Germline values: CDR1 MRHNA, CDR2 SNTAGT. With 3 bases clipped from V and 6 bases from J, the junction kept 11 bases outside the gene matches. The CDR3 is made up of 16 amino acids. CDR3 DNA: TGTGCCAGCAGTGAATCAGCGGGGGATAGCGGGGATACGCAGTATTTT. Encoded protein: CASSESAGDSGDTQYF.

This sequence joins TRBV27 and TRBJ2-3; TRBD1 matches at 8 bases. V lost 5 bases and J lost 6; bases outside the gene matches: 13. CDR1 and CDR2 from the germline V gene are MNHEY and SMNVEV (reference sequence). The CDR3 spans 16 residues. The CDR3 loop is CASSPLDRGYQDTQYF. CDR3 nucleotide sequence: TGTGCCAGCAGTCCCCTTGACAGGGGATATCAGGATACGCAGTATTTT.

The chain carries TRBV11-3 and TRBJ2-1, with TRBD1 matching over 8 bases. The CDR3 is made up of 15 amino acids. J gave up 4 bases and V 5 bases, and 7 bases lay outside the gene matches. In germline, CDR1 is SGHNT, CDR2 YENEEA. The CDR3 reads CASSVGQGLYNEQFF. The CDR3 nucleotides are TGTGCCAGCAGCGTCGGACAGGGCCTGTACAATGAGCAGTTCTTC.

In DNA form, the CDR3 reads TGTGCCAGCAGTCCGAGGGGGACCTACGAGCAGTACTTC. This encodes CASSPRGTYEQYF. The chain carries TRBV7-9 and TRBJ2-7; TRBD1 is a possible D gene (6 bases). Germline CDR1 SEHNR, CDR2 FQNEAQ (reference sequence). V shed 6 bases and J shed 2 bases, with 11 bases lying between them. This CDR3 is 13 amino acids long.

The chain links TRBV5-1 to TRBJ2-7, with 9 nucleotides matching TRBD2. Germline values: CDR1 SGHRS, CDR2 YFSETQ. Trimming took 5 bases from V and 0 from J; bases not matched to a gene: 6. This CDR3 has 15 residues. The CDR3 here is CASSYYSGSSYEQYF. In DNA, the CDR3 is TGCGCCAGCAGTTACTATAGCGGGAGCTCCTACGAGCAGTACTTC. The whole variable domain, remainder taken from reference TRBV5-1 and TRBJ2-7, is KAGVTQTPRYLIKTRGQQVTLSCSPISGHRSVSWYQQTPGQGLQFLFEYFSETQRNKGNFPGRFSGRQFSNSRSEMNVSTLELGDSALYLCASSYYSGSSYEQYFGPGTRLTVT.

The chain recombines TRBV30 with TRBJ2-5; no clear D gene. The V gene's germline CDR1 is GTSNPN and CDR2 SVGIG (reference sequence). V lost 3 bases, J lost 4 bases, and 3 bases lay in between. CDR3 length: 10 residues. The CDR3 protein is CAWSTETQYF. The CDR3 bases are TGTGCCTGGAGCACAGAGACCCAGTACTTC.

The chain carries TRBV7-9 and TRBJ1-1; D not resolved. The CDR3 sequence is 12 residues long. The ends were cut back, 3 bases at V and 0 bases at J, with 2 bases in the middle. The V gene's germline CDR1 is SEHNR and CDR2 FQNEAQ (reference sequence). The CDR3 reads CASSFVNTEAFF. For the CDR3, the DNA is TGTGCCAGCAGCTTTGTGAACACTGAAGCTTTCTTT.

The V call is TRBV28, the J call TRBJ1-5, with D perhaps matching TRBD1 (5 bases). There are 13 residues in the CDR3. Germline-derived CDR1 and CDR2 are MDHEN and SYDVKM. Trimming shortened V by 6 bases and J by 4 bases, and 10 bases separated the two germline ends. This CDR3 reads CASRGTQNQPQHF. In DNA form, the CDR3 reads TGTGCCAGCAGGGGGACCCAGAATCAGCCCCAGCATTTT.

The sample holds a few counts of this clone. The V and J genes are TRBV5-1 and TRBJ2-7; D unresolved. The CDR3 covers 15 residues. Germline values: CDR1 SGHRS, CDR2 YFSETQ. Trimming cost V 0 bases and J 5 bases, with 15 bases left between them. The CDR3 sequence is CASSLASGAHDEQYF. The CDR3 DNA reads as TGCGCCAGCAGCTTGGCGTCAGGAGCTCACGACGAGCAGTACTTC.

The gene calls are TRBV14 and TRBJ2-7; 10 bases are a match to TRBD2. The CDR3 spans 14 residues. CDR1 SGHDN and CDR2 FVKESK come from the germline V gene. J gave up 2 bases and V 4 bases, and 2 bases lay outside the gene matches. The chain's CDR3 is CASSRTSGPYEQYF. CDR3 coding DNA: TGTGCCAGCAGCCGGACTAGCGGCCCCTACGAGCAGTACTTC.

The chain joins TRBV6-2 or TRBV6-3 to TRBJ2-2; the D gene is possibly TRBD1 (5 bases). Trimming stripped 2 bases from V and 3 bases from J, with 19 bases between. Germline CDR1 is MNHEY and CDR2 is SVGEGT. The CDR3 sequence is 18 residues long. The CDR3 here is CASSYGHAFRAYTGELFF. The CDR3 nucleotides read TGTGCCAGCAGTTACGGGCACGCGTTCAGGGCGTACACCGGGGAGCTGTTTTTT.

This clone was counted between two and nine times. The genes are TRBV30 and TRBJ2-5, with unresolved D. The CDR3 is 12 amino acids. Germline CDR1 GTSNPN, CDR2 SVGIG (reference sequence). V lost 5 bases to trimming and J lost 4 bases, with 11 bases between them. CDR3 amino acids: CAWLGPVETQYF. The CDR3 DNA is TGTGCCTGGTTAGGGCCAGTAGAGACCCAGTACTTC. Using reference TRBV30 and TRBJ2-5 for the parts outside the CDR3, the full variable domain is SQTIHQWPATLVQPVGSPLSLECTVEGTSNPNLYWYRQAAGRGLQLLFYSVGIGQISSEVPQNLSASRPQDRQFILSSKKLLLSDSGFYLCAWLGPVETQYFGPGTRLLVL.

The chain has TRBV19 and TRBJ1-6; 10 bases are shared with TRBD1. CDR3 length: 14 residues. In germline, CDR1 is LNHDA, CDR2 SQIVND (reference sequence). V lost 9 bases and J lost 7; bases outside the gene matches: 6. The CDR3, as DNA: TGTGCCAGCTCGACAGGGGGCTGGAATTCACCCCTCCACTTT. It translates to CASSTGGWNSPLHF.

This sequence joins TRBV5-6 and TRBJ1-1; D gene unclear. The CDR3 consists of 13 residues. Per germline, CDR1 SGHDT and CDR2 YYEEEE. V lost 6 bases, J lost 0 bases, and 9 bases lay in between. This CDR3 is CASTGQMNTEAFF. The CDR3 nucleotides read TGTGCCAGCACGGGTCAAATGAACACTGAAGCTTTCTTT.

J is TRBJ1-4 and V is TRBV28; D unresolved. The CDR3 runs 14 residues. Germline CDR1 reads MDHEN; CDR2 reads SYDVKM. Trimming shortened V by 4 bases and J by 8 bases, and 14 bases separated the two germline ends. The CDR3 nucleotides read TGTGCCAGCAGTTCCCCGCCCGGTGGGGAAAAACTGTTTTTT. Its translation is CASSSPPGGEKLFF. The full variable domain, with the rest looked up from reference TRBV28 and TRBJ1-4, is DVKVTQSSRYLVKRTGEKVFLECVQDMDHENMFWYRQDPGLGLRLIYFSYDVKMKEKGDIPEGYSVSREKKERFSLILESASTNQTSMYLCASSSPPGGEKLFFGSGTQLSVL.